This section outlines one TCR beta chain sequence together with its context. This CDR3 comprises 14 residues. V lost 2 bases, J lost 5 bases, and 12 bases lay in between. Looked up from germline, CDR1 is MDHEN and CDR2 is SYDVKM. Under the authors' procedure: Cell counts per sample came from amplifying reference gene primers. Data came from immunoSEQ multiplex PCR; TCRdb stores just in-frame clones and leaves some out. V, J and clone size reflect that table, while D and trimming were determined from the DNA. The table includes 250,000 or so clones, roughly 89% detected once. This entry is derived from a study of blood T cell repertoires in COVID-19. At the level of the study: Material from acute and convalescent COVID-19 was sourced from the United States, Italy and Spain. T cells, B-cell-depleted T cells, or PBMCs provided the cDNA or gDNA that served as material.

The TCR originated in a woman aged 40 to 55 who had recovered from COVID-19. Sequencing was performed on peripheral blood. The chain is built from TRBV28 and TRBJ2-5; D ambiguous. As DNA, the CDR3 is TGTGCCAGCAGTTTAACGGGTGCGCGGGAGACCCAGTACTTC. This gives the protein CASSLTGARETQYF.